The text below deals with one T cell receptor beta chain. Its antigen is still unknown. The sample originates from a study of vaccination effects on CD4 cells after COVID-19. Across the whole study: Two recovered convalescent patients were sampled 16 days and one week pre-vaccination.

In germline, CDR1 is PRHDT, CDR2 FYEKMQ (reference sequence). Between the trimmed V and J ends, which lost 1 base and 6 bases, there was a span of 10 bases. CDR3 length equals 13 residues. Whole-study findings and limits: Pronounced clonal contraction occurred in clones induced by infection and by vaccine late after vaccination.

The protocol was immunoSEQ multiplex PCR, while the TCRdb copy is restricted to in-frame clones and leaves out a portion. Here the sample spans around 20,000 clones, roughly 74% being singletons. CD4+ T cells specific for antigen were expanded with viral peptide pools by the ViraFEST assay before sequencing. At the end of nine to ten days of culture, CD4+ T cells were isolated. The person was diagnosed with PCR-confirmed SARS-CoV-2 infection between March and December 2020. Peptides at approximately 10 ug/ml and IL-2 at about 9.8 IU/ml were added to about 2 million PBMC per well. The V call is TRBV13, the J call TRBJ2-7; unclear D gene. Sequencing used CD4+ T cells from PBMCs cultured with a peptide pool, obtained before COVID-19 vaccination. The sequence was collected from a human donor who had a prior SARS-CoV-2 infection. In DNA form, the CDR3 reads TGTGCCAGCAGCTTAGAGTACGCTGCCGAGCAGTACTTC. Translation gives CASSLEYAAEQYF.